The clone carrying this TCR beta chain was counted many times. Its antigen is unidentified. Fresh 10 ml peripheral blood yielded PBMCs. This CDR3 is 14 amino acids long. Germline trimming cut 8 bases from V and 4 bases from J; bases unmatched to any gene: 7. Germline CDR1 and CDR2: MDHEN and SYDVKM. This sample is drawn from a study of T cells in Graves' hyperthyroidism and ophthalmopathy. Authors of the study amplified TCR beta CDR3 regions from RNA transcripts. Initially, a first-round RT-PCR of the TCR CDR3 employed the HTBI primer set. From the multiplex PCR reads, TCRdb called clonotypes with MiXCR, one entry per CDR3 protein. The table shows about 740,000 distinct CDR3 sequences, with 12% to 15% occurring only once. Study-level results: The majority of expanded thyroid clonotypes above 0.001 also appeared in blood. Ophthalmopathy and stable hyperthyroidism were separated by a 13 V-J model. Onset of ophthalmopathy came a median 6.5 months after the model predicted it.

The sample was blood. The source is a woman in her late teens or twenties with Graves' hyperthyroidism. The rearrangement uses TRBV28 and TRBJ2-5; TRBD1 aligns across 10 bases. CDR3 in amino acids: CASSRQGAGETQYF. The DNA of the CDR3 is TGTGCCAGCTCTCGACAGGGGGCAGGAGAGACCCAGTACTTC.